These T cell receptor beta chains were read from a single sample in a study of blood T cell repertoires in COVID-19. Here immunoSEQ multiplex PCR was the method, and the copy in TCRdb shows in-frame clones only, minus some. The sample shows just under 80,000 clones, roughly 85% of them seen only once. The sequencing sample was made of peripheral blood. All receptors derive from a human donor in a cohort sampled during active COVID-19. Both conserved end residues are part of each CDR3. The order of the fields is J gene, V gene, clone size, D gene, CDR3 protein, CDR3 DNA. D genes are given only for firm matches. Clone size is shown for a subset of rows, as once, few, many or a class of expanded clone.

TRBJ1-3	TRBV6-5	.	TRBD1	CASSYGTAASGNTIYF	TGTGCCAGCAGTTACGGGACAGCGGCCTCTGGAAACACCATATATTTT
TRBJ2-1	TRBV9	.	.	CASSVGRQTRDEQFF	TGTGCCAGCAGCGTAGGCAGACAGACTAGGGATGAGCAGTTCTTC
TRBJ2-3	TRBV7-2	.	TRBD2	CASSPSGRTDTQYF	TGTGCCAGCAGCCCCAGCGGGAGGACAGATACGCAGTATTTT
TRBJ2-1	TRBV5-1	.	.	CASSLVGGNEQFF	TGCGCCAGCAGCTTGGTAGGGGGCAATGAGCAGTTCTTC
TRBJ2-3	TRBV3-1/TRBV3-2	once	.	CASSQDPGDTQYF	TGTGCCAGCAGCCAAGATCCGGGGGATACGCAGTATTTT
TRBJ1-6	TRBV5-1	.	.	CASSLGDTLMGSPLHF	TGCGCCAGCAGCTTGGGGGACACCCTGATGGGGTCACCCCTCCACTTT
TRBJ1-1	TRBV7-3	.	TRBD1	CAGFGTAINNAFF	TGTGCCGGCTTTGGGACAGCCATTAACAATGCTTTCTTT
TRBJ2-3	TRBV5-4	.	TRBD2	CASSPVTGGEGTQYF	TGTGCCAGCAGCCCTGTCACCGGGGGGGAGGGTACGCAGTATTTT
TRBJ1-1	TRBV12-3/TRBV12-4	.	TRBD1	CASNLQGFSEAFF	TGTGCCAGCAATCTACAGGGGTTCTCTGAAGCTTTCTTT
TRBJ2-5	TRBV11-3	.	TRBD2	CASRDYLKETQYF	TGTGCCAGTCGGGACTACTTAAAAGAGACCCAGTACTTC
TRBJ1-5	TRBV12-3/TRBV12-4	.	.	CASGEAGSQPQHF	TGTGCCAGCGGGGAGGCAGGAAGTCAGCCCCAGCATTTT
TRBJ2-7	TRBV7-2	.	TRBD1	CASSLGQGREQYF	TGTGCCAGCAGCTTAGGACAGGGGCGCGAGCAGTACTTC
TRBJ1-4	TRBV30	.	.	CAWRKKGATNEKLFF	TGTGCCTGGAGGAAGAAGGGGGCAACTAATGAAAAACTGTTTTTT
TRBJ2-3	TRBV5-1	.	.	CASSLVGREEDTQYF	TGCGCCAGCAGCTTGGTGGGCAGGGAGGAAGATACGCAGTATTTT
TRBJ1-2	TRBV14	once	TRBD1	CASSQGGQDHGYTF	TGTGCCAGCAGCCAAGGGGGACAGGATCATGGCTACACCTTC
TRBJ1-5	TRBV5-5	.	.	CASSLGTVYSNQPQHF	TGTGCCAGCAGCTTGGGGACAGTGTATAGCAATCAGCCCCAGCATTTT
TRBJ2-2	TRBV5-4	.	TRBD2	CASSGGLAGVRGGELFF	TGTGCCAGCAGCGGGGGACTAGCGGGAGTCCGGGGCGGGGAGCTGTTTTTT
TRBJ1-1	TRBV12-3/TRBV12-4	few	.	CASSFFDREAFF	TGTGCCAGCAGTTTCTTCGACAGGGAAGCTTTCTTT
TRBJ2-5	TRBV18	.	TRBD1	CASSPLQGSRETQYF	TGTGCCAGCTCACCACTACAGGGGTCGCGGGAGACCCAGTACTTC
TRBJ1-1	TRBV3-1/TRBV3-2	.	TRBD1	CASSRGQGSEAFF	TGTGCCAGCAGCCGAGGACAGGGTTCAGAAGCTTTCTTT
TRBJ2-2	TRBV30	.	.	CAWRRGIMNTGELFF	TGTGCCTGGAGGCGAGGGATAATGAACACCGGGGAGCTGTTTTTT
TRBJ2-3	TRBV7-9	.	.	CASSRATDTQYF	TGTGCCAGCAGCCGAGCCACAGATACGCAGTATTTT
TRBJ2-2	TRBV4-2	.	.	CASSNRQNTGELFF	TGTGCCAGCAGCAACAGACAGAACACCGGGGAGCTGTTTTTT
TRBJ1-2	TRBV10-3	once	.	CAIRQAYGYTF	TGTGCCATCCGACAGGCGTATGGCTACACCTTC
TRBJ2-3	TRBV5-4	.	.	CASSLGRGTSTDTQYF	TGTGCCAGCAGCTTGGGTAGGGGTACTAGCACAGATACGCAGTATTTT
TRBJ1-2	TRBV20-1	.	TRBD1	CSASRRQGVTGYTF	TGCAGTGCTAGTAGGCGACAGGGAGTAACTGGCTACACCTTC
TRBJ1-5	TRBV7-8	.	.	CASSPQGTSNQPQHF	TGTGCCAGCAGCCCTCAAGGGACAAGCAATCAGCCCCAGCATTTT
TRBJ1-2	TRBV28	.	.	CASSLAGEGYTF	TGTGCCAGCAGTTTAGCGGGGGAGGGCTACACCTTC
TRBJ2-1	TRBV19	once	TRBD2	CASTSRGVRSYNEQFF	TGTGCCAGTACCTCACGGGGGGTTCGGTCCTACAATGAGCAGTTCTTC
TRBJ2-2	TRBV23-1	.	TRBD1	CASSQPTGGGVPTGELFF	TGCGCCAGCAGTCAGCCGACAGGGGGCGGGGTTCCGACCGGGGAGCTGTTTTTT
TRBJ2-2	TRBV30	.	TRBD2	CAWTAGGKTGELFF	TGTGCCTGGACGGCGGGGGGGAAAACCGGGGAGCTGTTTTTT
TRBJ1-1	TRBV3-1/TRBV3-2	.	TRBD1	CASSLDRGTSEAFF	TGTGCCAGCAGCCTTGACAGGGGGACTTCTGAAGCTTTCTTT
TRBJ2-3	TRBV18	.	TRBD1	CASSPAQGARTQYF	TGTGCCAGCTCACCGGCGCAGGGGGCGCGTACGCAGTATTTT
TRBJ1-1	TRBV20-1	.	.	CSAIDMRGGTEAFF	TGCAGTGCTATTGATATGAGGGGAGGCACTGAAGCTTTCTTT
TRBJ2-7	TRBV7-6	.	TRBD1	CASSSPTGNYEQYF	TGTGCCAGCAGCTCCCCGACAGGGAACTACGAGCAGTACTTC
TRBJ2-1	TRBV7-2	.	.	CASSLVAGANYEQFF	TGTGCCAGCAGCTTAGTCGCGGGGGCAAACTATGAGCAGTTCTTC